Below, 6 T cell receptor beta chains from the same sample are listed, as sequenced in a study of blood T cell repertoires in COVID-19. Method: immunoSEQ multiplex PCR; TCRdb's copy keeps in-frame clones and lacks some. The sample lists about 250,000 clones; about 70% were seen once. Sequenced material: peripheral blood. The receptors come from a woman older than 75 with acute or convalescent COVID-19.

The chain carries TRBV19 and TRBJ1-4, with TRBD1 identical over 7 bases. V was pared by 7 bases and J by 14 bases, with 25 bases of the junction left unmatched. This CDR3 comprises 17 residues. CDR1 LNHDA and CDR2 SQIVND come from the germline V gene (reference sequence). CDR3 region: CASNLPFHRGYGRWLFF. The CDR3 DNA follows: TGTGCCAGTAACCTACCCTTCCACAGGGGCTACGGACGTTGGCTGTTTTTT.

This chain joins TRBV4-1 and TRBJ2-1; TRBD2 agrees at 16 bases. The CDR3 sequence is 17 residues long. Per the germline V gene, CDR1 is MGHRA and CDR2 is YSYEKL. Trimming at V came to 5 bases and at J to 7 bases, leaving 8 bases not matched to a gene. CDR3 sequence reads: CASSRGLAGGPRNEQFF. The DNA of the CDR3 is TGCGCCAGCAGCAGGGGACTAGCGGGGGGGCCACGGAATGAGCAGTTCTTC.

The J gene is TRBJ2-6, the V gene TRBV19, with D possibly matching TRBD2 (6 bases). The CDR3 consists of 16 residues. The V and J ends lost 5 bases and 0 bases respectively, with 11 bases between them. The germline V gene encodes CDR1 LNHDA and CDR2 SQIVND (reference sequence). In DNA form, the CDR3 reads TGTGCCAGTAGTTTGGGACTTACCTCTGGGGCCAACGTCCTGACTTTC. This translates into CASSLGLTSGANVLTF. The full variable domain, with the rest looked up from reference TRBV19 and TRBJ2-6, is DGGITQSPKYLFRKEGQNVTLSCEQNLNHDAMYWYRQDPGQGLRLIYYSQIVNDFQKGDIAEGYSVSREKKESFPLTVTSAQKNPTAFYLCASSLGLTSGANVLTFGAGSRLTVL.

The chain uses TRBV29-1 and TRBJ2-1; 7 bases map to TRBD2. V lost 3 bases, J lost 6 bases, and 17 bases stayed unmatched. The CDR3 extends over 17 amino acids. CDR1 is SQVTM and CDR2 is ANQGSEA in the germline V gene. The CDR3 DNA reads TGCAGCGTTGATGGGTCTGGCGGGAGTGCATTAGGCAATGAGCAGTTCTTC. Its protein is CSVDGSGGSALGNEQFF.

V and J are TRBV14 and TRBJ2-2, with D perhaps TRBD2 (6 bases). The CDR3 runs to 15 residues. Germline V CDR1 and CDR2: SGHDN, FVKESK. V shed 2 bases and J shed 3 bases, with 10 bases lying between them. CDR3 DNA sequence: TGTGCCAGCAGCCAACGACTAGATCACACCGGGGAGCTGTTTTTT. Its protein product is CASSQRLDHTGELFF.

V gene TRBV6-5 combines with J gene TRBJ1-2; 9 bases match TRBD1. There are 14 residues in the CDR3. CDR1 and CDR2 from the germline V gene are MNHEY and SVGAGI. V lost 6 bases to trimming and J lost 8 bases; unmatched junction nucleotides: 10. The CDR3: CASSTGQGRRGYTF. In DNA, the CDR3 is TGTGCCAGCAGCACGGGACAGGGCCGCCGCGGCTACACCTTC.